One and the same sample provided the 27 T cell receptor beta chains below, sequenced in a study of blood T cell repertoires in COVID-19. Method: immunoSEQ multiplex PCR; TCRdb's copy keeps in-frame clones and lacks some. Of 150,000 or so clones detected, roughly 81% appear once; the ten largest clones hold roughly 9%. Material: peripheral blood. The receptors derive from a woman in her fifties or sixties with active or convalescent COVID-19.

The chain employs TRBV19 and TRBJ1-1; 9 bases agree with TRBD1. CDR1 and CDR2 (germline): LNHDA, SQIVND (reference sequence). The CDR3 covers 15 residues. V lost 3 bases, J lost 4 bases, and 6 bases stayed unmatched. DNA for the CDR3: TGTGCCAGTAGTATTGATGGGGACAGGGCCACTGAAGCTTTCTTT. Translation gives CASSIDGDRATEAFF.

In its sample, this clone was seen a few times. The chain recombines TRBV7-6 with TRBJ1-6; tentatively, D is TRBD1 (6 bases). Germline V lookup: CDR1 SGHVS, CDR2 FNYEAQ. V was shortened by 4 bases and J by 1 base, with 8 bases between the two germline ends. This CDR3 contains 15 residues. The CDR3 DNA reads TGTGCCAGCAGCTCCAGGGGTTCCTATAATTCACCCCTCCACTTT. Translated, it gives CASSSRGSYNSPLHF.

The chain couples TRBV4-2 to TRBJ1-5; D is unclear. Germline values: CDR1 LGHNA, CDR2 YNFKEQ. The CDR3 loop spans 14 amino acids. V lost 3 bases to trimming and J lost 7 bases, with 13 bases between them. CDR3 in DNA: TGTGCCAGCAGCCAGGGAGTACAAGGGCAGCCCCAGCATTTT. It yields the protein CASSQGVQGQPQHF.

The rearrangement joins TRBV30 to TRBJ2-5; 7 nucleotides match TRBD2. The CDR3 is 12 residues long. Losses at the gene ends were 4 bases for V and 5 bases for J; bases not matched to a gene: 4. Germline lookup yields CDR1 GTSNPN and CDR2 SVGIG (reference sequence). The CDR3 region has the DNA TGTGCCTGGAACGGGGGAGGGGAGACCCAGTACTTC. Its translation: CAWNGGGETQYF.

This chain joins TRBV9 and TRBJ2-2; possibly TRBD2 for D (6 bases). The CDR3 spans 15 residues. The V end lost 0 bases, the J end lost 9 bases, and 15 bases lay between the germline ends. CDR1 and CDR2 (germline): SGDLS, YYNGEE. Written as DNA, the CDR3 is TGTGCCAGCAGCGTAGTCGGGGGTTCCGCCCGGGAGCTGTTTTTT. This encodes CASSVVGGSARELFF.

This sequence joins TRBV28 and TRBJ1-5; maybe TRBD1 (6 bases). The CDR3 has 14 amino acids. Trimming pared 3 bases from V and 4 bases from J, leaving 10 bases between. The germline gives CDR1 MDHEN, CDR2 SYDVKM. The CDR3: CASSLDSSNQPQHF. CDR3 nucleotide sequence: TGTGCCAGCAGTTTGGACAGCTCAAATCAGCCCCAGCATTTT.

DNA for the CDR3: TGTGCCAGTATTTCAACAGGGGGTCTGGCTGGGGCCAACGTCCTGACTTTC. It codes for CASISTGGLAGANVLTF. The rearrangement uses TRBV19 and TRBJ2-6, with TRBD1 identical over 8 bases. The germline V gene encodes CDR1 LNHDA and CDR2 SQIVND (reference sequence). Losses at the gene ends were 7 bases for V and 2 bases for J; bases not matched to a gene: 10. The CDR3 totals 17 residues.

This chain uses TRBV29-1 with TRBJ2-5; perhaps TRBD1 as D (6 bases). The ends were cut back, 6 bases at V and 3 bases at J, with 14 bases in the middle. The germline gives CDR1 SQVTM, CDR2 ANQGSEA. The CDR3 spans 13 residues. DNA for the CDR3: TGCAGCGTAGGAATATCAGGGGAAGAGACCCAGTACTTC. It translates to CSVGISGEETQYF.

The chain employs TRBV6-5 and TRBJ2-7; no clear D gene. The germline V and J ends were trimmed by 0 bases and 2 bases, with 14 bases remaining between them. CDR3 length equals 16 residues. Germline values: CDR1 MNHEY, CDR2 SVGAGI. CDR3 amino acids: CASSYSSVGRTYEQYF. The CDR3 bases are TGTGCCAGCAGTTACTCCTCGGTCGGCAGGACCTACGAGCAGTACTTC.

This rearrangement joins TRBV18 to TRBJ2-1, with a possible D match to TRBD2 (6 bases). The CDR3 sequence is 15 residues long. Trimming cost V 5 bases and J 10 bases, with 21 bases left between them. Germline CDR1 is KGHSH and CDR2 is LQKENI. In nucleotides, the CDR3 is TGTGCCAGCTCAGGGACTTATTCTGCTCGACTAGAGCAGTTCTTC. This sequence encodes CASSGTYSARLEQFF.

This chain links TRBV12-3 or TRBV12-4 with TRBJ1-1; perhaps TRBD1 as D (5 bases). Deletions cut 4 bases from V and 10 bases from J, with 16 bases between. The CDR3 consists of 13 residues. For the CDR3, the DNA is TGTGCCAGCAGTTCCGCGACCGTGGGGCCAGCTTTCTTT. It codes for CASSSATVGPAFF.

CDR3 coding DNA: TGTGCCAGCTCACCACCGGGCTTCCAAGAGACCCAGTACTTC. Translating it yields CASSPPGFQETQYF. The genes are TRBV18 and TRBJ2-5; D is uncertain. The CDR3 covers 14 residues. The germline V gene has CDR1 KGHSH and CDR2 LQKENI. V was clipped by 0 bases and J by 1 base, with 6 bases between them.

The V gene is TRBV3-1 (or the pseudogene TRBV3-2), the J gene TRBJ1-1; the D is unclear. This CDR3 spans 14 amino acids. CDR1 and CDR2 (germline): LGHDT, YNNKEL (reference sequence). The V and J ends lost 3 bases and 8 bases respectively, with 16 bases between them. The DNA for the CDR3 is TGTGCCAGCAGCCACAGACGAGGGCCGGGGGAAGCTTTCTTT. This translates into CASSHRRGPGEAFF.

The V and J genes are TRBV19 and TRBJ1-6; D remains unclear. This CDR3 has 12 amino acids. With 7 bases removed from V and 6 bases from J, the gap between germline ends came to 7 bases. From germline, CDR1 is LNHDA and CDR2 SQIVND (reference sequence). In DNA form, the CDR3 reads TGTGCCAGTAATCGGGGTAATTCACCCCTCCACTTT. Amino acid sequence: CASNRGNSPLHF.

This chain links TRBV5-4 with TRBJ2-7; TRBD2 agrees at 13 bases. V lost 3 bases and J lost 3; bases outside the gene matches: 9. The CDR3 totals 17 residues. The germline CDR1 and CDR2 sequences are SGHNT and YYREEE (reference sequence). CDR3 coding DNA: TGTGCCAGCAGCTCATACGGACTAGCGGGAGCAGGCTACGAGCAGTACTTC. Residues: CASSSYGLAGAGYEQYF.

The gene calls are TRBV7-6 and TRBJ2-1, with 8 bases matching TRBD2. J gave up 6 bases and V 5 bases, and 6 bases lay outside the gene matches. The CDR3 is made up of 14 amino acids. Per the germline V gene, CDR1 is SGHVS and CDR2 is FNYEAQ. Here the CDR3 DNA reads TGTGCCAGCAGCCCCGGGGGGGGTAGCAATGAGCAGTTCTTC. Amino acids: CASSPGGGSNEQFF.

This clone was detected only a few times. The CDR3 loop reads CASSGQGRSPLHF. The CDR3 DNA sequence: TGTGCCAGCAGCGGACAGGGCAGGTCACCCCTCCACTTT. The V and J genes are TRBV7-8 and TRBJ1-6; TRBD1 matches 8 bases. Germline V gives CDR1 SGHVS, CDR2 FQNEAQ. The CDR3 loop spans 13 amino acids. Losses at the gene ends were 5 bases for V and 10 bases for J; bases not matched to a gene: 4.

This sequence joins TRBV14 and TRBJ1-3; D perhaps matches TRBD1 (5 bases). The V and J ends lost 5 bases and 4 bases respectively, with 18 bases between them. CDR1 and CDR2 from the germline V gene are SGHDN and FVKESK. The CDR3 loop spans 16 amino acids. This chain's CDR3 is CASSEWTWTRGNTIYF. Written as DNA, the CDR3 is TGTGCCAGCAGCGAGTGGACCTGGACACGCGGAAACACCATATATTTT.

This clone was seen ten or more times. The rearrangement joins TRBV7-9 to TRBJ2-7; 11 bases align to TRBD2. With 5 bases clipped from V and 3 bases from J, the junction kept 15 bases outside the gene matches. CDR3 length: 18 residues. Per germline, CDR1 SEHNR and CDR2 FQNEAQ (reference sequence). The CDR3 nucleotides read TGTGCCAGCAGCCCTGGACTAGCGGGTATAGGGCCATTCTACGAGCAGTACTTC. This codes for CASSPGLAGIGPFYEQYF.

The chain employs TRBV18 and TRBJ2-5; D may be TRBD1 (5 bases). The CDR3 extends over 14 amino acids. Looked up from germline, CDR1 is KGHSH and CDR2 is LQKENI. V was cut by 3 bases and J by 6 bases, with 14 bases left in between. For the CDR3, the DNA is TGTGCCAGCTCACCGGGGCCATCGGTGAAGACCCAGTACTTC. Protein sequence: CASSPGPSVKTQYF.

The J gene is TRBJ2-2, the V gene TRBV7-8; D perhaps matches TRBD1 (7 bases). Trimming removed 5 bases at V and 1 base at J, with 11 bases between. Germline V CDR1 and CDR2: SGHVS, FQNEAQ. The CDR3 sequence is 15 residues long. The CDR3, as DNA: TGTGCCAGCAGCCGTCAGGGGGGGAACACCGGGGAGCTGTTTTTT. Its translation: CASSRQGGNTGELFF. Using reference TRBV7-8 and TRBJ2-2 for the parts outside the CDR3, the full variable domain is GAGVSQSPRYKVAKRGQDVALRCDPISGHVSLFWYQQALGQGPEFLTYFQNEAQLDKSGLPSDRFFAERPEGSVSTLKIQRTQQEDSAVYLCASSRQGGNTGELFFGEGSRLTVL.

DNA for the CDR3: TGTGCCAGCCGCGTGGGGGGGTGGAGCAATCAGCCCCAGCATTTT. Its translation: CASRVGGWSNQPQHF. This chain uses TRBV27 with TRBJ1-5; perhaps TRBD1 as D (5 bases). This CDR3 is built from 15 residues. V shed 8 bases and J shed 1 base, with 15 bases lying between them. Germline-derived CDR1 and CDR2 are MNHEY and SMNVEV (reference sequence).

The CDR3 DNA sequence: TGTGCCAGCAGCCAGGGGCGCAATCAGCCCCAGCATTTT. Protein product: CASSQGRNQPQHF. The rearrangement uses TRBV7-3 and TRBJ1-5; D possibly corresponds to TRBD1 (6 bases). Germline-derived CDR1 and CDR2 are SGHTA and FQGTGA. Trimming pared 5 bases from V and 2 bases from J, leaving 7 bases between. The CDR3 extends over 13 amino acids.

CDR3 residues: CSVRGTEAFF. Written as DNA, the CDR3 is TGCAGCGTTAGGGGGACTGAAGCTTTCTTT. The J gene is TRBJ1-1, the V gene TRBV29-1, with a possible D match to TRBD1 (6 bases). The germline V gene has CDR1 SQVTM and CDR2 ANQGSEA. V was pared by 5 bases and J by 5 bases, with 6 bases between. There are 10 residues in the CDR3. The entire variable domain, with the rest obtained from reference TRBV29-1 and TRBJ1-1, is as follows: SAVISQKPSRDICQRGTSLTIQCQVDSQVTMMFWYRQQPGQSLTLIATANQGSEATYESGFVIDKFPISRPNLTFSTLTVSNMSPEDSSIYLCSVRGTEAFFGQGTRLTVV.

The CDR3 nucleotides are TGTGCCAGCAGTTTTCACATCCCGGGACAGCTGAACACTGAAGCTTTCTTT. Its protein is CASSFHIPGQLNTEAFF. The chain couples TRBV27 to TRBJ1-1; 7 bases map to TRBD1. Germline V gives CDR1 MNHEY, CDR2 SMNVEV (reference sequence). CDR3 length equals 17 residues. Germline trimming cut 3 bases from V and 0 bases from J; bases unmatched to any gene: 10.

J is TRBJ1-2 and V is TRBV30; 9 nucleotides agree with TRBD1. In germline, CDR1 is GTSNPN, CDR2 SVGIG (reference sequence). The length of the CDR3 is 13 residues. Trimming at V came to 2 bases and at J to 7 bases, leaving 5 bases not matched to a gene. This CDR3 reads CAWSRQGVGGYTF. The CDR3 bases are TGTGCCTGGAGTCGACAGGGGGTTGGTGGCTACACCTTC. The full variable domain, rest sourced from reference TRBV30 and TRBJ1-2, is SQTIHQWPATLVQPVGSPLSLECTVEGTSNPNLYWYRQAAGRGLQLLFYSVGIGQISSEVPQNLSASRPQDRQFILSSKKLLLSDSGFYLCAWSRQGVGGYTFGSGTRLTVV.

About this clone: The sample has other DNA sequences that encode this CDR3 too. This rearrangement joins TRBV7-2 to TRBJ1-3; a possible D gene is TRBD1 (6 bases). CDR3 length: 14 amino acids. Trimming left V 6 bases short and J 0 bases short, with 9 bases between. CDR1 is SGHTA and CDR2 is FQGNSA in the germline V gene. In nucleotides, the CDR3 is TGTGCCAGCAGTACAGGGAGCTCTGGAAACACCATATATTTT. It yields the protein CASSTGSSGNTIYF.